This T cell receptor (beta chain) is drawn from a study of CXCR3-negative and CXCR3-positive naive CD8 T cells. The overall study: A total of about 130 million TRB reads was generated, with about 1.5 +/- 0.3 million per library. Overall study results and limits: Memory cells diverged, while naive CXCR3-positive and CXCR3-negative cells had similar TRBV-TRBJ usage. CXCR3-positive naive cells had more hydrophobic TRB CDR3s than CXCR3-negative naive cells. Comparably high diversity marked both naive subsets, whereas memory CD8+ cells had much lower diversity.

Per the germline V gene, CDR1 is ENHRY and CDR2 is SYGVKD. The CDR3 consists of 18 residues. Regarding this clonotype: The target antigen is unknown.

Carrying UMI labels, the TRB cDNA libraries were prepared through 5' RACE. TCRdb processed the 5' RACE reads again and assigns one entry to each CDR3 protein, with no DNA. The sample data list under 110,000 distinct CDR3 sequences. Sequenced: naive CXCR3+ CD8+ T cells from blood. Subset defined: CD45RO-CCR7+CD27+CD95- naive CD8+ T cells expressing CXCR3 (TNR3+). This receptor was identified in a human donor in good health. Some clones in this sample may be carry-over from other donors' samples. V gene TRBV10-3 combines with J gene TRBJ2-3; the D call from TCRdb, TRBD2, cannot be confirmed without DNA. CDR3 sequence reads: CAISEGLAGGPGRDTQYF.